This T cell receptor beta chain was sequenced for a study of cytomegalovirus exposure and HLA in healthy donors. Study conclusions and caveats: It emerged from a later analysis that several of the most significant clusters appeared to be linked to common viral pathogens. Cytomegalovirus status was reportedly diagnosed by the classifier with high sensitivity and specificity. HLA allele associations emerged for 16,951 TCR beta sequences in a later analysis, at 0.05 false discovery rate. The analysis excluded some indistinguishable V segments, including TRBV6-2 and TRBV6-3.

This CDR3 contains 16 residues. The PCR employed 60 Vbeta primers together with 13 Jbeta primers. The repertoire was sequenced with immunoSEQ multiplex PCR; TCRdb's copy has only in-frame clones and lacks some. The sample holds roughly 120,000 clones, approximately 71% seen once. This clone came up a few times. The antigen is undetermined. Input material: PBMCs. The origin of this receptor is a woman in her 70s in good health and CMV-seropositive. The rearrangement joins TRBV21-1 to TRBJ2-3; the table's D call of TRBD2 was not tested on the DNA. TRBV21-1 is a recognized pseudogene. The CDR3 here is CASSKVFPYGTDTQYF. The CDR3 nucleotides are TGTGCCAGCAGCAAAGTTTTCCCGTACGGGACAGATACGCAGTATTTT.